Below are 13 T cell receptor beta chains sequenced from a single sample in a study of T cell changes during pregnancy in multiple sclerosis (dated by TCRdb to between 2018 and 2021). The library was obtained by the immunoSEQ multiplex PCR assay. TCRdb retrieved this table from immuneACCESS and kept in-frame rearrangements only. Not all clones are present; in checked studies, unresolved V genes account for under half, and no reason is known for the remainder. This sample is represented by roughly 47,000 clones; roughly 94% of them were singletons. Approximately 5% of the sample comes from the top ten. The sample in question was CD8+ T cells from peripheral blood mononuclear cells, obtained before pregnancy. The origin of the receptors is a female donor with multiple sclerosis, enrolled in a pregnancy study.

The rearrangement uses TRBV5-4 and TRBJ2-7, with 8 nucleotides matching TRBD2. With V trimmed by 9 bases and J by 3 bases, 8 bases remained unmatched. CDR1 and CDR2 from the germline V gene are SGHNT and YYREEE (reference sequence). This CDR3 is 13 amino acids long. For the CDR3, the DNA is TGTGCCACCAGGGAGCGGGGGTTCTACGAGCAGTACTTC. Amino acids: CATRERGFYEQYF. Full variable domain (remainder filled in from reference TRBV5-4 and TRBJ2-7): ETGVTQSPTHLIKTRGQQVTLRCSSQSGHNTVSWYQQALGQGPQFIFQYYREEENGRGNFPPRFSGLQFPNYSSELNVNALELDDSALYLCATRERGFYEQYFGPGTRLTVT.

V usage is TRBV7-9 and J usage is TRBJ2-3, with D possibly being TRBD2 (6 bases). CDR3 length: 14 residues. Trimming removed 5 bases at V and 2 bases at J, with 11 bases between. Germline V gene lookup returns CDR1 SEHNR and CDR2 FQNEAQ (reference sequence). CDR3 nucleotides: TGTGCCAGCAGCCCGAGCGGGTACACAGATACGCAGTATTTT. Translation gives CASSPSGYTDTQYF.

The V gene is TRBV9, the J gene TRBJ2-1; 7 bases match TRBD2. V was pared by 3 bases and J by 0 bases, with 3 bases of the junction left unmatched. The CDR3 is made up of 15 amino acids. Germline V gene lookup returns CDR1 SGDLS and CDR2 YYNGEE. CDR3 protein: CASSASGASYNEQFF. The CDR3 coding sequence is TGTGCCAGCAGCGCTAGCGGCGCCTCCTACAATGAGCAGTTCTTC. Drawing the rest from reference TRBV9 and TRBJ2-1, the complete variable domain is DSGVTQTPKHLITATGQRVTLRCSPRSGDLSVYWYQQSLDQGLQFLIQYYNGEERAKGNILERFSAQQFPDLHSELNLSSLELGDSALYFCASSASGASYNEQFFGPGTRLTVL.

This clone was counted once. V usage is TRBV2 and J usage is TRBJ1-4, with D possibly matching TRBD1 (5 bases). This CDR3 is built from 16 residues. Germline V gene lookup returns CDR1 SNHLY and CDR2 FYNNEI. Between the trimmed V and J ends, which lost 0 bases and 8 bases, there was a span of 16 bases. The CDR3, as DNA: TGTGCCAGCAGTGAAGCGCTGCAGGGAGGGGAAGAAAAACTGTTTTTT. Translated: CASSEALQGGEEKLFF.

J is TRBJ2-7 and V is TRBV5-4, with 11 bases aligning to TRBD1. Per germline, CDR1 SGHNT and CDR2 YYREEE (reference sequence). This CDR3 contains 16 residues. The junction had 8 bases not matched to a gene; V was cut back by 2 bases and J by 4 bases. The CDR3 loop is CASSLPGTGGLYEQYF. The CDR3 DNA reads TGTGCCAGCAGCTTACCCGGGACAGGGGGTCTATACGAGCAGTACTTC. The full variable domain, with the rest looked up from reference TRBV5-4 and TRBJ2-7, is ETGVTQSPTHLIKTRGQQVTLRCSSQSGHNTVSWYQQALGQGPQFIFQYYREEENGRGNFPPRFSGLQFPNYSSELNVNALELDDSALYLCASSLPGTGGLYEQYFGPGTRLTVT.

This clone occurred once. The genes are TRBV19 and TRBJ1-1; D is unresolved. Looked up from germline, CDR1 is LNHDA and CDR2 is SQIVND (reference sequence). This CDR3 is built from 14 residues. V gave up 7 bases and J gave up 1 base, with 13 bases separating them. The DNA of the CDR3 is TGTGCCAGTATGGTTGGCGCGGGGAACACTGAAGCTTTCTTT. This encodes CASMVGAGNTEAFF. The whole variable domain, filled in from reference TRBV19 and TRBJ1-1, reads DGGITQSPKYLFRKEGQNVTLSCEQNLNHDAMYWYRQDPGQGLRLIYYSQIVNDFQKGDIAEGYSVSREKKESFPLTVTSAQKNPTAFYLCASMVGAGNTEAFFGQGTRLTVV.

This chain links TRBV9 with TRBJ2-1; TRBD1 agrees at 8 bases. In germline, CDR1 is SGDLS, CDR2 YYNGEE. This CDR3 has 15 residues. Losses at the gene ends were 4 bases for V and 5 bases for J; bases not matched to a gene: 8. The CDR3 nucleotides read TGTGCCAGCAGCCTAGGACAGGGTCAGGACAATGAGCAGTTCTTC. It codes for CASSLGQGQDNEQFF. Together with reference TRBV9 and TRBJ2-1, the CDR3 gives the full variable domain: DSGVTQTPKHLITATGQRVTLRCSPRSGDLSVYWYQQSLDQGLQFLIQYYNGEERAKGNILERFSAQQFPDLHSELNLSSLELGDSALYFCASSLGQGQDNEQFFGPGTRLTVL.

This clone was counted once. The genes are TRBV25-1 and TRBJ1-2; D may be TRBD1 (6 bases). Trimming removed 4 bases from V and 4 bases from J, with 19 bases in between. Germline V gene sequence: CDR1 MGHDK, CDR2 SYGVNS. The CDR3 contains 16 residues. The CDR3 coding sequence is TGTGCCAGCAGTGGCCTGCGGACAGCCTCAATCTATGGCTACACCTTC. As protein: CASSGLRTASIYGYTF.

CDR3 nucleotide sequence: TGTGCCTGGGGGGGCATGGGGGCCGAAGCTTTCTTT. It is translated as CAWGGMGAEAFF. The V gene is TRBV30, the J gene TRBJ1-1; a weak D match, TRBD1 (6 bases). Germline CDR1 GTSNPN, CDR2 SVGIG (reference sequence). The CDR3 is 12 amino acids. The V end lost 5 bases, the J end lost 8 bases, and 15 bases lay between the germline ends.

The chain carries TRBV27 and TRBJ1-1, with D possibly TRBD1 on 5 matching bases. The CDR3 covers 15 residues. Germline V gene data show CDR1 as MNHEY and CDR2 as SMNVEV (reference sequence). Trimming took off 5 bases at V and 1 base at J, with 14 bases between the two ends. The CDR3 nucleotides are TGTGCCAGCAGTCCCTCCGTGACAGAGAACACTGAAGCTTTCTTT. The encoded protein is CASSPSVTENTEAFF.

This clone was detected only a few times. The chain couples TRBV27 to TRBJ1-5; D not resolved. The V gene lost 6 bases and the J gene lost 7 bases, with 13 bases spanning the gap. Germline V lookup: CDR1 MNHEY, CDR2 SMNVEV (reference sequence). There are 13 residues in the CDR3. The CDR3 nucleotides read TGTGCCAGCAGCTCATCCGTCCGGCAGCCCCAGCATTTT. Amino acid sequence: CASSSSVRQPQHF.

The rearrangement links TRBV10-3 to TRBJ1-1, with a weak D call TRBD1 (5 bases). Germline loops: CDR1 ENHRY, CDR2 SYGVKD. V was clipped by 0 bases and J by 3 bases, with 11 bases between them. There are 15 residues in the CDR3. The CDR3 DNA sequence: TGTGCCATCAGTGAGTCGTCAGGGATGGACACTGAAGCTTTCTTT. Protein: CAISESSGMDTEAFF.

This CDR3 reads CAWSGVATEAFF. Written as DNA, the CDR3 is TGTGCCTGGTCGGGTGTCGCCACTGAAGCTTTCTTT. The chain combines TRBV30 with TRBJ1-1; D ambiguous. V dropped 5 bases and J dropped 4 bases, with 11 bases sitting between them. Germline V gene sequence: CDR1 GTSNPN, CDR2 SVGIG (reference sequence). The CDR3 runs to 12 residues.